A selection of T cell receptor beta chains follows, all from one sample in a study of cytomegalovirus exposure and HLA in healthy donors. The table came from immunoSEQ multiplex PCR; TCRdb's copy has only in-frame clones and leaves some out. The repertoire has just over 150,000 clones, 70% to 90% of them found once; the top ten carry around 2.1%. Sequencing was done on a sample of PBMCs. Source of these receptors: a man younger than 35 in good health and CMV-seropositive. Both conserved end residues are part of each CDR3. The order of the fields is J gene, V gene, CDR3 protein.

TRBJ1-4	TRBV5-1	CASSPTVATNEKLFF
TRBJ2-2	TRBV7-9	CASSLSRITGELFF
TRBJ2-1	TRBV10-3	CAISESMGSSHNEQFF
TRBJ2-3	TRBV28	CASSFRGDLSTDTQYF
TRBJ2-5	TRBV11-3	CASSLGGGRLETQYF
TRBJ1-2	TRBV2	CASSEDRLNYGYTF
TRBJ1-4	TRBV6-4	CASSPGQAANEKLFF
TRBJ1-4	TRBV25-1	CASSERLTNEKLFF
TRBJ2-7	TRBV5-1	CASSWGQGGIYEQYF
TRBJ1-3	TRBV12-1	CASSLCSVDISSGNTIYF
TRBJ2-7	TRBV6-1	CASSEPAGGPHEQYF
TRBJ1-1	TRBV4-1	CASSKTGGPGENTEAFF
TRBJ2-6	TRBV5-1	CASSQGRWASGANGLTF
TRBJ1-2	TRBV13	CASSLGLQGASGYTF
TRBJ2-7	TRBV5-1	CASSLTQGANEQYF
TRBJ1-5	TRBV6-5	CASSYGQGIQPQHF
TRBJ1-5	TRBV6-1	CASSEVTGPMPQHF
TRBJ1-1	TRBV14	CASSLQGTEAFF
TRBJ1-1	TRBV5-4	CASSGGAGVVTEAFF
TRBJ1-5	TRBV6-1	CASSEIQGGSQPQHF
TRBJ1-4	TRBV6-6	CASSYVDRGLNEKLFF
TRBJ2-6	TRBV7-2	CASSPMSPGANVLTF
TRBJ2-1	TRBV6-1	CASQARGPYNEQFF